Sequencing of this T cell receptor beta chain was carried out in a study of regulatory T cells in long-lasting Graves disease. The CDR3 spans 13 residues. Trimming removed 5 bases at V and 2 bases at J, with 10 bases between. The germline CDR1 and CDR2 sequences are SGHTA and FQGNSA. The authors built TCR beta libraries using iRepertoire HTBI primers and Arm-PCR of CDR3 regions. MiXCR, applied by TCRdb to the multiplex PCR reads, yields one record per CDR3 protein. This sample has roughly 520,000 distinct CDR3 sequences, with 12% found just once. Stated time point: newly diagnosed GD, antithyroid drugs for less than 3 months. PBMC-derived RNA was used for the TCR library. The same data also contributed to another study, on T cells in Graves' hyperthyroidism and ophthalmopathy. That paper states: Expanded thyroid clonotypes (above 0.001) were mostly also found in blood.

The chain recombines TRBV7-2 with TRBJ2-7; D is unresolved. The sample in question was peripheral blood mononuclear cells (PBMCs), obtained at new diagnosis, from a patient treated with antithyroid drugs. The sequence came from a woman aged 30 to 39 with Graves disease. DNA of the CDR3: TGTGCCAGCAGCCCAGACCCCCCCTACGAGCAGTACTTC. Its translation: CASSPDPPYEQYF.